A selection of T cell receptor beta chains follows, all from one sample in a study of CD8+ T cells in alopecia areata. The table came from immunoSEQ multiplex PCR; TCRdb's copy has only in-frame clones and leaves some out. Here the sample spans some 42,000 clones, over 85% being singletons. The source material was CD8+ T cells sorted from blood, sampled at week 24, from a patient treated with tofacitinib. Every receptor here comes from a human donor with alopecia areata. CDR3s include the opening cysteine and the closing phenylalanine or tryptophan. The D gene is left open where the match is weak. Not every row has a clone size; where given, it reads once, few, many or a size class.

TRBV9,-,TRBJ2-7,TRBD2,CASSVDGRAESYEQYF,TGTGCCAGCAGCGTAGATGGGAGGGCGGAATCCTACGAGCAGTACTTC
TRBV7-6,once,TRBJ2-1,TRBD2,CASSLEIQLAGAPHEQFF,TGTGCCAGCAGCTTAGAAATCCAACTAGCGGGGGCCCCTCATGAGCAGTTCTTC
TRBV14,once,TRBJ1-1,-,CASSTRTELDTEAFF,TGTGCCAGCAGCACCCGGACAGAACTGGACACTGAAGCTTTCTTT
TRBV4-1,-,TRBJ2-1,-,CASSQEPFPSNEQFF,TGCGCCAGCAGCCAAGAACCCTTCCCTTCCAATGAGCAGTTCTTC
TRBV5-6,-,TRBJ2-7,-,CASSLDGRGSYEQYF,TGTGCCAGCAGCTTGGACGGCAGAGGATCATACGAGCAGTACTTC
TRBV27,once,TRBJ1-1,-,CASSWGKNTEAFF,TGTGCCAGCAGCTGGGGGAAGAACACTGAAGCTTTCTTT
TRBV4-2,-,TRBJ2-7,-,CASSQAMGYEQYF,TGTGCCAGCAGCCAAGCGATGGGCTACGAGCAGTACTTC
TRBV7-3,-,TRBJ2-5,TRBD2,CASSPSGGLETQYF,TGTGCCAGCAGCCCAAGCGGGGGGCTGGAGACCCAGTACTTC
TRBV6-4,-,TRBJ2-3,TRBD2,CASSQISGGGTDTQYF,TGTGCCAGCAGTCAAATTAGCGGGGGAGGCACAGATACGCAGTATTTT
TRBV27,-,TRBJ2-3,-,CASSLSPDRLEDTQYF,TGTGCCAGCAGTTTATCCCCGGACCGCCTGGAAGATACGCAGTATTTT
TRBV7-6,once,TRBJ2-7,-,CASSLGGTGTYEQYF,TGTGCCAGCAGCTTAGGAGGTACAGGGACCTACGAGCAGTACTTC
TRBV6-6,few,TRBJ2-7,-,CASSYSWVEQYF,TGTGCCAGCAGTTACTCGTGGGTCGAGCAGTACTTC
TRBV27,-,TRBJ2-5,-,CASSLRLGETQYF,TGTGCCAGCAGTTTAAGACTAGGAGAGACCCAGTACTTC
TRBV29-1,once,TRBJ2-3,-,CSVEDGLGLTAITDTQYF,TGCAGCGTTGAAGACGGCCTGGGTTTGACAGCGATCACAGATACGCAGTATTTT
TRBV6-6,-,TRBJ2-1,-,CASSYVRYEQFF,TGTGCCAGCAGTTACGTGAGATATGAGCAGTTCTTC
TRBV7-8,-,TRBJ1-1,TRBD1,CASSLGQGLIMNTEAFF,TGTGCCAGCAGCTTGGGACAGGGCCTCATAATGAACACTGAAGCTTTCTTT
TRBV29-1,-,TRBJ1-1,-,CSVDGQSTEAFF,TGCAGCGTTGACGGGCAGAGCACTGAAGCTTTCTTT
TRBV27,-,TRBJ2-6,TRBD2,CASCLLAGGPSPGANVLAF,TGTGCCAGCTGCCTTCTAGCGGGGGGGCCCTCTCCTGGGGCCAACGTCCTGGCTTTC
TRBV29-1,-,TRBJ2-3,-,CSVERPGADTQYF,TGCAGCGTTGAAAGGCCCGGTGCAGATACGCAGTATTTT
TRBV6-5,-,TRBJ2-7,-,CASSPFRGGSHEQYF,TGTGCCAGCAGCCCCTTCCGAGGGGGGTCCCACGAGCAGTACTTC
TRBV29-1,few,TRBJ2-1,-,CSAPRSEYNEQFF,TGCAGCGCCCCCCGGAGCGAATACAATGAGCAGTTCTTC
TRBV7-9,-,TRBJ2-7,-,CASSLTGDEQYF,TGTGCCAGCAGCTTAACGGGCGACGAGCAGTACTTC
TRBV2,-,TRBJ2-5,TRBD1,CASSEQQGRETQYF,TGTGCCAGCAGTGAACAACAGGGGAGAGAGACCCAGTACTTC
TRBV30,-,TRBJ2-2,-,CAWSFGRVNTGELFF,TGTGCCTGGAGTTTTGGGCGGGTAAACACCGGGGAGCTGTTTTTT
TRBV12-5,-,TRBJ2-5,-,CASGLVVGGQETQYF,TGTGCTAGTGGTCTCGTGGTTGGGGGCCAAGAGACCCAGTACTTC
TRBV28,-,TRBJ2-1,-,CASRERGTYNEQFF,TGTGCCAGCAGAGAAAGGGGTACCTACAATGAGCAGTTCTTC
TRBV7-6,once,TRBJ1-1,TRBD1,CASSPRTGGTTTEAFF,TGTGCCAGCAGCCCCCGGACAGGGGGCACGACCACTGAAGCTTTCTTT
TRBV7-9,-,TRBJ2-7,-,CASSLEETYEQYF,TGTGCCAGCAGCTTAGAGGAAACCTACGAGCAGTACTTC
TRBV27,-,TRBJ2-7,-,CASSLGQGGSYEQYF,TGTGCCAGCAGTTTGGGCCAGGGGGGTTCCTACGAGCAGTACTTC
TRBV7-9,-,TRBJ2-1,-,CASSLALGSRNEQFF,TGTGCCAGCAGCTTAGCGCTGGGGTCGCGCAATGAGCAGTTCTTC
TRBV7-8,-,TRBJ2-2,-,CASSLGGFGELFF,TGTGCCAGCAGCTTAGGAGGGTTCGGGGAGCTGTTTTTT
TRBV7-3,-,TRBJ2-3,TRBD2,CASSRRASGPNHTQYF,TGTGCCAGCAGCCGGAGGGCTAGCGGGCCCAACCATACGCAGTATTTT
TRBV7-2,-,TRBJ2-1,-,CASSYGASEYNEQFF,TGTGCCAGCAGTTATGGGGCTAGCGAGTACAATGAGCAGTTCTTC
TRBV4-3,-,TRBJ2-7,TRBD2,CASSQDYGGREGEQYF,TGCGCCAGCAGCCAAGATTACGGCGGCAGGGAGGGGGAGCAGTACTTC
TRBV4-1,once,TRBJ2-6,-,CASSQVLSGANVLTF,TGCGCCAGCAGCCAAGTGTTGTCTGGGGCCAACGTCCTGACTTTC
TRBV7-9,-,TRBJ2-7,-,CASSFGAYEQYF,TGTGCCAGCAGCTTCGGAGCCTACGAGCAGTACTTC
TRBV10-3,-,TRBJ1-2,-,CAISEQTGPNYGYTF,TGTGCCATCAGTGAGCAAACAGGGCCAAACTATGGCTACACCTTC
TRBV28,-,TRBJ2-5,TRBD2,CASSLEGATSGETQYF,TGTGCCAGCAGTTTAGAGGGGGCGACTAGCGGAGAGACCCAGTACTTC
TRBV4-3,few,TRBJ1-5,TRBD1,CASSQDLDRGLVQPQHF,TGCGCCAGCAGCCAAGATTTAGACAGGGGGCTGGTTCAGCCCCAGCATTTT
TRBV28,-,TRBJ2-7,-,CASSLGSSYEQYF,TGTGCCAGCAGTTTAGGGAGCTCCTACGAGCAGTACTTC
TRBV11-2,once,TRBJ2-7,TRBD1,CASSHLTGGAVVVYEQYF,TGTGCCAGCAGCCACCTGACAGGGGGCGCAGTAGTCGTCTACGAGCAGTACTTC
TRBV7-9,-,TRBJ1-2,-,CASSVPGTQANYGYTF,TGTGCCAGCAGCGTACCGGGGACACAAGCTAACTATGGCTACACCTTC
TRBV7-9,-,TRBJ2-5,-,CASSLEGGGETQYF,TGTGCCAGCAGCTTAGAGGGAGGGGGAGAGACCCAGTACTTC
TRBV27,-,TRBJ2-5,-,CASSLSSTGTQYF,TGTGCCAGCAGTTTATCATCGACAGGGACCCAGTACTTC
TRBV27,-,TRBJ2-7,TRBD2,CASSLSRGGDASSYEQYF,TGTGCCAGCAGTTTATCGCGGGGGGGGGACGCCTCCTCCTACGAGCAGTACTTC
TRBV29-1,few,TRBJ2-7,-,CSVEDPGQGGKGEQYF,TGCAGCGTTGAAGATCCTGGGCAGGGGGGTAAGGGCGAGCAGTACTTC